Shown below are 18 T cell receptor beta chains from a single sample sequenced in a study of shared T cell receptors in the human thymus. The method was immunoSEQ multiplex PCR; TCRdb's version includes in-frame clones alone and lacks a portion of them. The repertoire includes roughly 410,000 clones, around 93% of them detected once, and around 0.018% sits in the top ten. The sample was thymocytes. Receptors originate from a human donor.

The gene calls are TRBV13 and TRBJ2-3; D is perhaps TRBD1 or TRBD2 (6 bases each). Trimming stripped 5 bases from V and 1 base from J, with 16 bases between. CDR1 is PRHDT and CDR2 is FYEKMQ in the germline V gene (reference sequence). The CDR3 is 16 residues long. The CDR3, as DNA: TGTGCCAGCAGCACCCCGGGGGCCGGGGGCACAGATACGCAGTATTTT. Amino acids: CASSTPGAGGTDTQYF.

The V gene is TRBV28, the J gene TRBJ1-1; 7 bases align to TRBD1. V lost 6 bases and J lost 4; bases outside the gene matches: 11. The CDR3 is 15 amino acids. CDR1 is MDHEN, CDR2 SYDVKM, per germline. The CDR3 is CASRKEGGRGTEAFF. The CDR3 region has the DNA TGTGCCAGCAGGAAGGAAGGGGGCAGGGGCACTGAAGCTTTCTTT.

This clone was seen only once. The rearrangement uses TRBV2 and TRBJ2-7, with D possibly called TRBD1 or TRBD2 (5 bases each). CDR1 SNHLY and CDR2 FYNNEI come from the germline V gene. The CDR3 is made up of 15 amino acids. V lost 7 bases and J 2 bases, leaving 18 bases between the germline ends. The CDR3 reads CASTERGVIAYEQYF. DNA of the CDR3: TGTGCCAGCACCGAGCGAGGGGTTATCGCCTACGAGCAGTACTTC.

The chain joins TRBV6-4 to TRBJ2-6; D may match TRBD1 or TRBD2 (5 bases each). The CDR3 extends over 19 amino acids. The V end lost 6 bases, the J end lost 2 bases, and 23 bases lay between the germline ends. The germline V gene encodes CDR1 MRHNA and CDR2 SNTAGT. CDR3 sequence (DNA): TGTGCCAGCAGCCCCTTCAGGGTAGCGCAAGGGGCTGGGGCCAACGTCCTGACTTTC. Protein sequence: CASSPFRVAQGAGANVLTF.

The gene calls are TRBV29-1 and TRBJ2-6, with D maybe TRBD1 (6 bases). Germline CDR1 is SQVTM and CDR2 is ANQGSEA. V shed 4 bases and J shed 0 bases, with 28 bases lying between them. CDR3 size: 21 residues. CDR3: CSVGLTGPTIQRSSGANVLTF. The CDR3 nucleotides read TGCAGCGTTGGACTGACAGGCCCTACAATACAAAGAAGCTCTGGGGCCAACGTCCTGACTTTC. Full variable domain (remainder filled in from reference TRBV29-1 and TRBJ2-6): SAVISQKPSRDICQRGTSLTIQCQVDSQVTMMFWYRQQPGQSLTLIATANQGSEATYESGFVIDKFPISRPNLTFSTLTVSNMSPEDSSIYLCSVGLTGPTIQRSSGANVLTFGAGSRLTVL.

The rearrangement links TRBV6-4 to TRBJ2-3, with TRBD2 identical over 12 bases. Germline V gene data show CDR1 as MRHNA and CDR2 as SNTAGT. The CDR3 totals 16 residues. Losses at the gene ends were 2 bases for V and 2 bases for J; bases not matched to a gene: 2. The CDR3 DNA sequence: TGTGCCAGCAGTGACCGGACTAGCGGGGACACAGATACGCAGTATTTT. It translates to CASSDRTSGDTDTQYF.

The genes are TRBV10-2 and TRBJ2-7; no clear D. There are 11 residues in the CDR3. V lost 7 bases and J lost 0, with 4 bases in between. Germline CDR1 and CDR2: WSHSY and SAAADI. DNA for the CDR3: TGCGCCAGCACCTCCTCCTACGAGCAGTACTTC. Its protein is CASTSSYEQYF.

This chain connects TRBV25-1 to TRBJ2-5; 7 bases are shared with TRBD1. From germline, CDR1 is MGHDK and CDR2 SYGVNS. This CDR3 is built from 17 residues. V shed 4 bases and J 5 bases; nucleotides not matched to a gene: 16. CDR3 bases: TGTGCCAGCAGTGGGACAGGACAGACGACATACGAGGAGACCCAGTACTTC. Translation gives CASSGTGQTTYEETQYF.

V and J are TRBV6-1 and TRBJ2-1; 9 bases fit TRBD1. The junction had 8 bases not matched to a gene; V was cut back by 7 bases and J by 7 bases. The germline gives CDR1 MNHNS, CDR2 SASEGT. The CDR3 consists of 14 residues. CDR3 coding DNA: TGTGCCAGCAATCGACAGGGGGGAAGGAATGAGCAGTTCTTC. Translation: CASNRQGGRNEQFF.

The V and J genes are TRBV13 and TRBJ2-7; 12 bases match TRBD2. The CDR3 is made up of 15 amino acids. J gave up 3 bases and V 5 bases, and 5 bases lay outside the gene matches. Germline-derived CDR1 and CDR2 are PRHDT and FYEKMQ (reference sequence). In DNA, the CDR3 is TGTGCCAGCAGCCCTGGACTAGCGGGGCTCTACGAGCAGTACTTC. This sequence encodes CASSPGLAGLYEQYF.

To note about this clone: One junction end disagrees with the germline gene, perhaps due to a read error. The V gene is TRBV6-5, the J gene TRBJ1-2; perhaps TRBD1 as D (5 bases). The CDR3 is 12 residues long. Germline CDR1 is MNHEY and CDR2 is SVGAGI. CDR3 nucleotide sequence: TGTGCCAGCAGTTACCCCTCCGGGGCTTTTGTCTTC. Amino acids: CASSYPSGAFVF.

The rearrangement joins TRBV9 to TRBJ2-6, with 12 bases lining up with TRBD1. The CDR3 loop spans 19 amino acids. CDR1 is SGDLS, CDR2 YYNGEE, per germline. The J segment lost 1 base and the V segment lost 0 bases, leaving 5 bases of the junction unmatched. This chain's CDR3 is CASSVGRGQGASGANVLTF. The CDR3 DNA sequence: TGTGCCAGCAGCGTAGGGAGGGGACAGGGGGCTTCTGGGGCCAACGTCCTGACTTTC.

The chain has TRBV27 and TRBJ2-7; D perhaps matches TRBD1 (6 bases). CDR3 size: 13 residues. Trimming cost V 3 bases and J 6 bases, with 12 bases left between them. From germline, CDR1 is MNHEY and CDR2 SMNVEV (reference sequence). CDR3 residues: CASSFSQGLEQYF. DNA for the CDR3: TGTGCCAGCAGTTTCAGTCAGGGGCTCGAGCAGTACTTC.

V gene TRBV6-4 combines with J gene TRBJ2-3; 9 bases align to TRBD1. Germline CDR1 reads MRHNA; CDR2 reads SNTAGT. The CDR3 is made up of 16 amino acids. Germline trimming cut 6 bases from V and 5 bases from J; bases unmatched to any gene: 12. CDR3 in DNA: TGTGCCAGCAGCCCCTCCGGGACAGGGTTGATAGATACGCAGTATTTT. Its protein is CASSPSGTGLIDTQYF.

CDR3 residues: CASSYTSQPNTGELFF. Here the CDR3 DNA reads TGTGCCAGCAGCTATACGTCTCAACCGAACACCGGGGAGCTGTTTTTT. The chain employs TRBV7-2 and TRBJ2-2; the D is unclear. V lost 4 bases and J 0 bases, leaving 12 bases between the germline ends. The CDR3 totals 16 residues. Germline V gene sequence: CDR1 SGHTA, CDR2 FQGNSA.

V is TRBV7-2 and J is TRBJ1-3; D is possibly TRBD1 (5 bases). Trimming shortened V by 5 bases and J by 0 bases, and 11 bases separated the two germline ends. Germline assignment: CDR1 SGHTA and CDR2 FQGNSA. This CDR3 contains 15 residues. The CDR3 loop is CASSPGHVSGNTIYF. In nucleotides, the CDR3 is TGTGCCAGCAGCCCCGGACACGTCTCTGGAAACACCATATATTTT.

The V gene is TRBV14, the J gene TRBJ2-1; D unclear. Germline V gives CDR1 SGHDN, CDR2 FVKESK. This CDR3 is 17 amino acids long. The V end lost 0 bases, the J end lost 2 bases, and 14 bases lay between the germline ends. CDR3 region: CASSQDHLLSPYNEQFF. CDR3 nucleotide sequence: TGTGCCAGCAGCCAAGATCACCTGCTCTCCCCCTACAATGAGCAGTTCTTC.

The CDR3 sequence is CASSESGSGKYNEQFF. In DNA form, the CDR3 reads TGCGCCAGCAGTGAGTCAGGTAGCGGGAAGTACAATGAGCAGTTCTTC. The chain employs TRBV10-2 and TRBJ2-1; 8 positions agree with TRBD2. CDR1 is WSHSY and CDR2 is SAAADI in the germline V gene. The CDR3 extends over 16 amino acids. Trimming at V came to 0 bases and at J to 4 bases, leaving 5 bases not matched to a gene.